This entry lists 15 T cell receptor beta chains sequenced from one sample in a study of T-cell memory formation after mild COVID-19. In TCRdb, the 5' RACE reads were re-called with MiXCR into one record per CDR3 protein. The profile shows some 290,000 distinct CDR3 sequences, about 17% of them singletons. Sequencing was performed on PBMCs or a T cell subset sorted from them (not recorded which). These receptors were taken from a man younger than 35 who had mild COVID-19 (a few samples of this study predate the infection). Cell type and time point are not known.

The V and J genes are TRBV9 and TRBJ2-3; D not certain. The V end lost 2 bases, the J end lost 0 bases, and 7 bases lay between the germline ends. This CDR3 contains 14 residues. Germline CDR1 is SGDLS and CDR2 is YYNGEE. CDR3 nucleotide sequence: TGTGCCAGCAGCGTCGACTTGAGCACAGATACGCAGTATTTT. The encoded protein is CASSVDLSTDTQYF.

This clonotype was seen only a few times. The chain has TRBV6-5 and TRBJ1-1; D ambiguous. The germline CDR1 and CDR2 sequences are MNHEY and SVGAGI. V shed 6 bases and J shed 0 bases, with 17 bases lying between them. The CDR3 runs 16 residues. DNA of the CDR3: TGTGCCAGCAGCCCTCATGATGCCTCCATGAACACTGAAGCTTTCTTT. This codes for CASSPHDASMNTEAFF.

This clonotype was seen a few times. V gene TRBV7-9 combines with J gene TRBJ2-1, with TRBD2 identical over 11 bases. V lost 6 bases to trimming and J lost 3 bases; unmatched junction nucleotides: 4. The CDR3 loop spans 15 amino acids. Germline V gene lookup returns CDR1 SEHNR and CDR2 FQNEAQ (reference sequence). The CDR3 nucleotides are TGTGCCAGCAGGTCGGGACTAGCGGTCTACAATGAGCAGTTCTTC. It encodes CASRSGLAVYNEQFF.

This clonotype was seen a few times. The gene calls are TRBV23-1 and TRBJ2-1; the D call may be TRBD1 or TRBD2 (5 bases each). TRBV23-1 is an ORF for which the function is uncertain. CDR3 length: 15 residues. V was pared by 2 bases and J by 3 bases, with 11 bases between. In DNA, the CDR3 is TGCGCCAGCAGTCAAGAGGGGTTCCTCTACAATGAGCAGTTCTTC. Translation gives CASSQEGFLYNEQFF.

There are a few counts of this clonotype. V gene TRBV6-6 combines with J gene TRBJ2-7; 7 positions match TRBD1. This CDR3 is built from 15 residues. CDR1 and CDR2 from the germline V gene are MNHNY and SVGAGI (reference sequence). V dropped 6 bases and J dropped 5; count of bases not matched to a gene: 13. The CDR3 nucleotides read TGTGCCAGCAGCCTTACCCCAGGACAGGAAAACGAGCAGTACTTC. Its translation: CASSLTPGQENEQYF.

This rearrangement joins TRBV6-5 to TRBJ2-1; 7 bases are shared with TRBD1. The CDR3 contains 16 residues. V trimming: 8 bases; J trimming: 3 bases; junction bases outside the gene matches: 13. The germline V gene has CDR1 MNHEY and CDR2 SVGAGI. The DNA of the CDR3 is TGTGCCAGCCGCTTGAATACCGGGACAGTCTACAATGAGCAGTTCTTC. This sequence encodes CASRLNTGTVYNEQFF.

With regard to this clonotype: Its ends do not fully match the called genes, so a read error is possible. V and J are TRBV4-3 and TRBJ2-3; 9 nucleotides match TRBD1. CDR1 is LGHNA, CDR2 YSLEER, per germline. The CDR3 length is 16 residues. The CDR3, as DNA: TGCGCCAGCAGCGAAGAAGGGACAGGGCGGCCAGATACGCAGTATTTT. This encodes CASSEEGTGRPDTQYF.

J is TRBJ2-5 and V is TRBV11-1; 7 nucleotides agree with TRBD2. The V and J ends lost 1 base and 1 base, in that order; junction bases with no gene match: 3. The CDR3 is 15 residues long. The germline V gene encodes CDR1 SGHAT and CDR2 FQDESV (reference sequence). The CDR3 here is CASSLGSGGQETQYF. The CDR3 nucleotides are TGTGCCAGCAGCTTAGGCTCGGGGGGCCAAGAGACCCAGTACTTC. Full variable domain (remainder filled in from reference TRBV11-1 and TRBJ2-5): EAEVAQSPRYKITEKSQAVAFWCDPISGHATLYWYRQILGQGPELLVQFQDESVVDDSQLPKDRFSAERLKGVDSTLKIQPAELGDSAMYLCASSLGSGGQETQYFGPGTRLLVL.

This clonotype was seen at least ten times. V gene TRBV7-9 combines with J gene TRBJ2-7, with 7 nucleotides matching TRBD1. The CDR3 is made up of 15 amino acids. Losses at the gene ends were 1 base for V and 6 bases for J; bases not matched to a gene: 9. Germline V lookup: CDR1 SEHNR, CDR2 FQNEAQ (reference sequence). The CDR3 DNA is TGTGCCAGCAGCTTAGAGGTCAGGGGGTTCTCCGAGCAGTACTTC. Its translation is CASSLEVRGFSEQYF. The full variable domain, with the rest looked up from reference TRBV7-9 and TRBJ2-7, is DTGVSQNPRHKITKRGQNVTFRCDPISEHNRLYWYRQTLGQGPEFLTYFQNEAQLEKSRLLSDRFSAERPKGSFSTLEIQRTEQGDSAMYLCASSLEVRGFSEQYFGPGTRLTVT.

This clonotype was seen a handful of times. The genes are TRBV15 and TRBJ2-1; 10 bases align to TRBD2. Unmatched junction bases numbered 9, after V lost 6 bases and J lost 10 bases. Germline loops: CDR1 LNHNV, CDR2 YYDKDF (reference sequence). The CDR3 has 14 residues. The CDR3 sequence: CATRESGGAREQFF. The DNA of the CDR3 is TGTGCCACCAGGGAAAGCGGGGGGGCCAGGGAGCAGTTCTTC.

This clonotype was counted a few times. The chain has TRBV29-1 and TRBJ2-5, with D perhaps TRBD1 or TRBD2 (6 bases each). CDR1 SQVTM and CDR2 ANQGSEA come from the germline V gene. The CDR3 runs to 15 residues. V lost 3 bases, J lost 5 bases, and 19 bases lay in between. The CDR3 protein is CSVEFRGGQSETQYF. The CDR3 DNA is TGCAGCGTTGAGTTTAGAGGGGGGCAGTCGGAGACCCAGTACTTC.

In this sample, this clonotype turned up a few times. Here the CDR3 DNA reads TGTGCCAGCAGTTGGACAGGGTGGAGGGCCAACGTCCTGACTTTC. This gives the protein CASSWTGWRANVLTF. The chain carries TRBV6-5 and TRBJ2-6, with 8 nucleotides matching TRBD1. The CDR3 runs to 15 residues. Trimming at V came to 4 bases and at J to 5 bases, leaving 4 bases not matched to a gene. CDR1 and CDR2 (germline): MNHEY, SVGAGI.

This clonotype appeared a few times. This sequence joins TRBV7-6 and TRBJ2-7; 13 nucleotides agree with TRBD2. Germline CDR1 and CDR2: SGHVS and FNYEAQ. V gave up 1 base and J gave up 3 bases; unmatched junction bases: 0. The length of the CDR3 is 15 residues. The CDR3 loop reads CASSLGLAGGYEQYV. CDR3 coding DNA: TGTGCCAGCAGCTTAGGACTAGCGGGGGGCTACGAGCAGTACGTC.

This clonotype was seen more than once but under ten times. V gene TRBV30 combines with J gene TRBJ1-2; 10 bases align to TRBD1. CDR3 length: 14 residues. V trimming: 5 bases; J trimming: 5 bases; junction bases outside the gene matches: 8. Germline V CDR1 and CDR2: GTSNPN, SVGIG (reference sequence). The CDR3 loop is CAWGRDRGGYGYTF. CDR3 coding DNA: TGTGCCTGGGGCCGGGACAGGGGAGGTTATGGCTACACCTTC. The full variable domain, with the rest looked up from reference TRBV30 and TRBJ1-2, is SQTIHQWPATLVQPVGSPLSLECTVEGTSNPNLYWYRQAAGRGLQLLFYSVGIGQISSEVPQNLSASRPQDRQFILSSKKLLLSDSGFYLCAWGRDRGGYGYTFGSGTRLTVV.

This clonotype was recorded a few times. This rearrangement joins TRBV10-2 to TRBJ2-7, with TRBD2 identical over 11 bases. Trimming took 5 bases from V and 3 from J; bases not matched to a gene: 6. Germline V gives CDR1 WSHSY, CDR2 SAAADI. This CDR3 spans 15 amino acids. As DNA, the CDR3 is TGCGCCAGCAGTTTTCTAGCGGGGGGCAACTACGAGCAGTACGTC. Protein sequence: CASSFLAGGNYEQYV.